This TCR beta chain comes out of a study of OX40 agonist ivuxolimab in advanced cancers. Overall study: Patients were given ivuxolimab, an antibody that agonizes OX40 (CD134).

Clones were sequenced by immunoSEQ multiplex PCR, and TCRdb holds only the in-frame ones, with some missing. The sample carries about 61,000 clones, 75% to 90% recorded once. The timepoints at which blood was sampled were baseline, cycle 4 day 1, and cycle 7 day 1. Trimming cost V 2 bases and J 0 bases, with 4 bases left between them. This CDR3 is 14 amino acids long. The germline CDR1 and CDR2 sequences are SNHLY and FYNNEI. The receptor comes from an adult with an advanced solid tumor such as melanoma, head and neck, liver or kidney cancer. Material: CD4+ or CD8+ T cells sorted from blood, obtained in a trial of the OX40 agonist ivuxolimab. The V and J genes are TRBV2 and TRBJ1-4; no firm D call. The CDR3 DNA follows: TGTGCCAGCAGTGAAAGGACAACTAATGAAAAACTGTTTTTT. Translated: CASSERTTNEKLFF.